These T cell receptor beta chains were read from a single sample in a study of control samples from healthy donors and cancer patients. Assay: immunoSEQ multiplex PCR; the TCRdb copy retains only in-frame clones and omits some. The data show 120,000 to 150,000 clones, around 92% seen once. Sequenced sample: blood. The receptors here all came from a man aged 30 to 45 in good health. The CDR3 runs from the conserved cysteine through the conserved F or W. The D gene is left open where the match is weak. The size of a clone is reported for some rows only, either as once, few or many, or as a class for expanded clones.

CDR3aa | CDR3nt | v_gene | d_gene | j_gene | abundance
CASSQDFMDRESYTIYF | TGCGCCAGCAGCCAAGATTTTATGGACAGGGAGTCTTACACCATATATTTT | TRBV4-1 | TRBD1 | TRBJ1-3 | .
CASSFSLGTGMSSGTEAFF | TGTGCCAGCAGCTTTAGTCTGGGGACAGGGATGAGTTCGGGCACTGAAGCTTTCTTT | TRBV5-5 | TRBD1 | TRBJ1-1 | .
CASSEYANQPQHF | TGCGCCAGCAGTGAGTACGCCAATCAGCCCCAGCATTTT | TRBV10-2 | . | TRBJ1-5 | .
CASSWGLAGGKAHYEQYF | TGTGCCAGCAGCTGGGGACTAGCGGGGGGTAAGGCCCACTACGAGCAGTACTTC | TRBV5-6 | TRBD2 | TRBJ2-7 | once
CASSPANIQYF | TGTGCCAGCAGCCCAGCAAACATTCAGTACTTC | TRBV7-9 | . | TRBJ2-4 | .
CASSLSSRDAGELFF | TGTGCCAGCAGCTTATCCTCCAGGGATGCCGGGGAGCTGTTTTTT | TRBV13 | . | TRBJ2-2 | .
CASSRTGLVGANVLTF | TGTGCCAGCAGCCGGACAGGCCTAGTGGGGGCCAACGTCCTGACTTTC | TRBV7-3 | TRBD1 | TRBJ2-6 | .
CASRAWGRGSGELFF | TGTGCCAGCAGGGCTTGGGGCAGGGGGTCCGGGGAGCTGTTTTTT | TRBV28 | TRBD1 | TRBJ2-2 | few
CSASLLSRGNEKLFF | TGCAGTGCTAGTCTTCTGTCCAGGGGGAATGAAAAACTGTTTTTT | TRBV20-1 | TRBD1 | TRBJ1-4 | .
CASSPRGLNTEAFF | TGCGCCAGCAGTCCCAGGGGCCTTAACACTGAAGCTTTCTTT | TRBV10-1 | . | TRBJ1-1 | .
CASYIAGGAYEQYF | TGTGCCAGCTACATAGCGGGGGGGGCGTACGAGCAGTACTTC | TRBV6-5 | TRBD2 | TRBJ2-7 | .
CATSPRQGWTGELFF | TGTGCCACCAGTCCTCGACAGGGGTGGACCGGGGAGCTGTTTTTT | TRBV24-1 | TRBD1 | TRBJ2-2 | .
CAISEFLAGGPNEQFF | TGTGCCATCAGTGAGTTTCTAGCGGGGGGGCCAAATGAGCAGTTCTTC | TRBV10-3 | TRBD2 | TRBJ2-1 | .
CASSRTSGATDEQFF | TGTGCCAGCAGTCGAACTAGCGGGGCCACCGATGAGCAGTTCTTC | TRBV7-2 | TRBD2 | TRBJ2-1 | .
CATSDLKAGLAGGTGTDTQYF | TGTGCCACCAGTGATTTAAAAGCGGGACTAGCGGGGGGGACGGGCACAGATACGCAGTATTTT | TRBV24-1 | TRBD2 | TRBJ2-3 | .
CASSIGLGLNTEAFF | TGTGCCAGTAGTATTGGGCTGGGTCTGAACACTGAAGCTTTCTTT | TRBV19 | . | TRBJ1-1 | .
CASSPGTGNGQNSPLHF | TGTGCCAGCTCACCTGGGACAGGGAATGGTCAGAATTCACCCCTCCACTTT | TRBV18 | TRBD1 | TRBJ1-6 | .
CASSDPDREFTDTQYF | TGTGCCAGCAGTGATCCCGACAGGGAGTTCACAGATACGCAGTATTTT | TRBV25-1 | TRBD1 | TRBJ2-3 | .
CAISDRLEAFF | TGTGCCATCAGTGACCGGTTGGAAGCTTTCTTT | TRBV10-3 | . | TRBJ1-1 | .
CAWSDRDGYTF | TGTGCCTGGAGTGACAGGGACGGCTACACCTTC | TRBV30 | . | TRBJ1-2 | .
CAWSVRTGWNEQFF | TGTGCCTGGAGTGTACGGACTGGCTGGAATGAGCAGTTCTTC | TRBV30 | . | TRBJ2-1 | .
CPSSGGTGAFFSGNTIYF | TGCCCCAGCAGCGGGGGGACAGGGGCCTTCTTCTCTGGAAACACCATATATTTT | TRBV5-1 | TRBD1 | TRBJ1-3 | .
CASSLSVQAPLHF | TGTGCCAGCAGTTTATCAGTACAGGCACCCCTCCACTTT | TRBV27 | . | TRBJ1-6 | .
CASSLMGGNQPQHF | TGTGCCAGCAGCTTAATGGGGGGCAATCAGCCCCAGCATTTT | TRBV7-9 | . | TRBJ1-5 | once
CASRDTASGNTIYF | TGTGCCAGTAGGGACACAGCCTCTGGAAACACCATATATTTT | TRBV19 | . | TRBJ1-3 | .
CASSLIRAETQYF | TGTGCCAGCAGTTTAATAAGGGCAGAGACCCAGTACTTC | TRBV27 | . | TRBJ2-5 | .